The clone carrying this TCR beta chain was seen ten or more times. Its antigen is unidentified. Each patient went into thyroid surgery without having received any treatment. The germline V gene has CDR1 LNHDA and CDR2 SQIVND (reference sequence). The CDR3 covers 16 residues. V dropped 11 bases and J dropped 0; count of bases not matched to a gene: 12. The record originates from a study of metastatic and nonmetastatic thyroid tumors. Study-wide points: Reportedly, malignant thyroid tumors had significantly higher TCR beta diversity than benign nodules, in blood and tumor.

Via MiXCR, TCRdb re-called the PCR reads. The sample holds tens of thousands of clones; 20% are singletons and the top ten take 15%. This receptor was obtained from a female donor with papillary thyroid cancer or a benign thyroid nodule (not recorded which). Some clones in this sample may be carry-over from other donors' samples. The rearrangement links TRBV19 to TRBJ2-1; 8 positions agree with TRBD1. Sequencing was carried out using blood. The DNA for the CDR3 is TGTGCCTGTACGGACAGGGAGAGGGGCTCCTACAATGAGCAGTTCTTC. Translating gives CACTDRERGSYNEQFF.